These 21 T cell receptor beta chains were sequenced from one sample in a study of beta chain features in type 1 diabetes. Expressed TCRB transcripts were sequenced, since all the RNA that had been isolated was reverse transcribed. This table comes from immunoSEQ multiplex PCR, and its TCRdb copy is limited to in-frame clones, with some not included. The sample records 250,000 or so clones, around 65% being singletons. The sequenced material came from naive CD4+ T cells from blood. The receptors shown here come from a man under 40 in good health.

This clone has more than one count but fewer than ten. The V and J genes are TRBV29-1 and TRBJ2-7; D is uncertain. CDR1 and CDR2 (germline): SQVTM, ANQGSEA. The CDR3 extends over 16 amino acids. The V gene lost 0 bases and the J gene lost 2 bases, with 17 bases spanning the gap. The CDR3 is CSVEDLVTPSTYEQYF. CDR3 nucleotide sequence: TGCAGCGTTGAAGATCTCGTGACACCATCAACCTACGAGCAGTACTTC.

V and J are TRBV9 and TRBJ2-7; 8 bases are shared with TRBD2. The CDR3 sequence is 14 residues long. V lost 4 bases, J lost 5 bases, and 8 bases stayed unmatched. The germline V gene has CDR1 SGDLS and CDR2 YYNGEE. The CDR3 region has the DNA TGTGCCAGCAGCATCACGGGAGGGCCGGACGAGCAGTACTTC. This gives the protein CASSITGGPDEQYF.

The chain employs TRBV18 and TRBJ2-3; 8 nucleotides align to TRBD1. CDR1 is KGHSH and CDR2 is LQKENI in the germline V gene. J was trimmed by 6 bases and V by 4 bases; bases with no gene match: 6. The CDR3 totals 14 residues. The CDR3 reads CASSLGQGRDTQYF. The DNA of the CDR3 is TGTGCCAGCTCACTAGGACAGGGAAGGGATACGCAGTATTTT. The whole variable domain, remainder taken from reference TRBV18 and TRBJ2-3, is NAGVMQNPRHLVRRRGQEARLRCSPMKGHSHVYWYRQLPEEGLKFMVYLQKENIIDESGMPKERFSAEFPKEGPSILRIQQVVRGDSAAYFCASSLGQGRDTQYFGPGTRLTVL.

This clone was seen more than once but under ten times. V usage is TRBV30 and J usage is TRBJ2-3; 8 nucleotides match TRBD2. V was pared by 8 bases and J by 3 bases, with 10 bases of the junction left unmatched. There are 14 residues in the CDR3. Germline V gives CDR1 GTSNPN, CDR2 SVGIG (reference sequence). This chain's CDR3 is CARSAGAGTDTQYF. As DNA, the CDR3 is TGTGCCCGCTCAGCGGGGGCCGGGACAGATACGCAGTATTTT.

This clone was observed a few times. The rearrangement uses TRBV28 and TRBJ2-6; tentatively, D is TRBD1 (6 bases). The V end was cut by 3 bases, the J end by 2 bases, with 14 bases between. The germline CDR1 and CDR2 sequences are MDHEN and SYDVKM. The CDR3 covers 17 residues. Here the CDR3 reads CASSFPPGQTGANVLTF. CDR3 bases: TGTGCCAGCAGTTTCCCGCCGGGACAAACTGGGGCCAACGTCCTGACTTTC.

This clone was detected only a few times. The V and J genes are TRBV30 and TRBJ2-4; D ambiguous. V was clipped by 2 bases and J by 1 base, with 3 bases between them. Germline V gene lookup returns CDR1 GTSNPN and CDR2 SVGIG (reference sequence). The CDR3 has 12 amino acids. CDR3 in amino acids: CAWSNAKNIQYF. The CDR3 DNA is TGTGCCTGGAGTAATGCCAAAAACATTCAGTACTTC. Full variable domain (outside the CDR3, taken from reference TRBV30 and TRBJ2-4): SQTIHQWPATLVQPVGSPLSLECTVEGTSNPNLYWYRQAAGRGLQLLFYSVGIGQISSEVPQNLSASRPQDRQFILSSKKLLLSDSGFYLCAWSNAKNIQYFGAGTRLSVL.

V and J are TRBV30 and TRBJ2-5; TRBD2 matches at 11 bases. Germline assignment: CDR1 GTSNPN and CDR2 SVGIG (reference sequence). The CDR3 covers 16 residues. V shed 0 bases and J 5 bases; nucleotides not matched to a gene: 8. In nucleotides, the CDR3 is TGTGCCTGGAGTGTGGGTAGCGGGAGGGCCACGGAGACCCAGTACTTC. Protein product: CAWSVGSGRATETQYF. Looking up the rest from reference TRBV30 and TRBJ2-5 gives the full variable domain: SQTIHQWPATLVQPVGSPLSLECTVEGTSNPNLYWYRQAAGRGLQLLFYSVGIGQISSEVPQNLSASRPQDRQFILSSKKLLLSDSGFYLCAWSVGSGRATETQYFGPGTRLLVL.

The V gene is TRBV30, the J gene TRBJ2-2; D remains ambiguous. CDR1 is GTSNPN, CDR2 SVGIG, per germline (reference sequence). CDR3 length: 14 amino acids. V was cut by 4 bases and J by 1 base, with 10 bases left in between. The CDR3 nucleotides read TGTGCCTGGACTCGCTTAGGGAACACCGGGGAGCTGTTTTTT. Its translation is CAWTRLGNTGELFF. Complete variable domain (other parts from reference TRBV30 and TRBJ2-2): SQTIHQWPATLVQPVGSPLSLECTVEGTSNPNLYWYRQAAGRGLQLLFYSVGIGQISSEVPQNLSASRPQDRQFILSSKKLLLSDSGFYLCAWTRLGNTGELFFGEGSRLTVL.

This chain joins TRBV28 and TRBJ1-5; D unclear. Looked up from germline, CDR1 is MDHEN and CDR2 is SYDVKM. The CDR3 runs to 14 residues. V was shortened by 2 bases and J by 2 bases, with 7 bases between the two germline ends. CDR3 sequence: CASSLIEGNQPQHF. The CDR3 DNA sequence: TGTGCCAGCAGTTTAATAGAGGGCAATCAGCCCCAGCATTTT.

The chain carries TRBV29-1 and TRBJ1-2, with D hard to call. V dropped 5 bases and J dropped 8 bases, with 18 bases sitting between them. CDR1 is SQVTM and CDR2 is ANQGSEA in the germline V gene. The CDR3 is 13 amino acids. The CDR3 spells CSVSMDAGMGYTF. The CDR3 nucleotides read TGCAGCGTTTCCATGGACGCCGGCATGGGCTACACCTTC.

The V gene is TRBV7-2, the J gene TRBJ2-5, with TRBD1 matching 8 bases. Unmatched junction bases numbered 8, after V lost 5 bases and J lost 6 bases. The CDR3 is 14 residues long. Germline V gene lookup returns CDR1 SGHTA and CDR2 FQGNSA. CDR3 residues: CASSPQGAMKTQYF. For the CDR3, the DNA is TGTGCCAGCAGCCCCCAGGGGGCCATGAAGACCCAGTACTTC.

The chain couples TRBV5-6 to TRBJ2-3, with 12 bases aligning to TRBD2. Germline CDR1 reads SGHDT; CDR2 reads YYEEEE. V was clipped by 2 bases and J by 4 bases; unmatched bases: 11. This CDR3 region has 18 residues. The CDR3 is CASSLTWTSGEIADTQYF. DNA for the CDR3: TGTGCCAGCAGCTTAACCTGGACTAGCGGGGAAATCGCAGATACGCAGTATTTT. Full variable domain (missing parts from reference TRBV5-6 and TRBJ2-3): DAGVTQSPTHLIKTRGQQVTLRCSPKSGHDTVSWYQQALGQGPQFIFQYYEEEERQRGNFPDRFSGHQFPNYSSELNVNALLLGDSALYLCASSLTWTSGEIADTQYFGPGTRLTVL.

For this clone: Distinct nucleotide sequences in the sample also encode this CDR3. The gene calls are TRBV29-1 and TRBJ2-7, with a possible D match to TRBD1 (7 bases). The V end was cut by 5 bases, the J end by 3 bases, with 11 bases between. CDR3 length: 12 amino acids. The germline V gene has CDR1 SQVTM and CDR2 ANQGSEA. The CDR3 coding sequence is TGCAGCGTTCGCCAGGGGGGCTACGAGCAGTACTTC. Translated: CSVRQGGYEQYF.

The V gene is TRBV25-1, the J gene TRBJ2-2; D perhaps matches TRBD1 (6 bases). Trimming left V 4 bases short and J 15 bases short, with 15 bases between. The CDR3 contains 12 residues. Germline assignment: CDR1 MGHDK and CDR2 SYGVNS. In nucleotides, the CDR3 is TGTGCCAGCAGTGCGGGACAAGGGGATGTGTTTTTT. Amino acids: CASSAGQGDVFF.

CDR3 nucleotides: TGCAGCGCCCGGGAGTCCCATAATTCACCCCTCCACTTT. It translates to CSARESHNSPLHF. The genes are TRBV29-1 and TRBJ1-6, with unresolved D. Germline loops: CDR1 SQVTM, CDR2 ANQGSEA. This CDR3 contains 13 residues. The V and J ends lost 7 bases and 5 bases respectively, with 12 bases between them.

This chain connects TRBV7-2 to TRBJ2-7, with D uncertain. This CDR3 spans 14 amino acids. The V gene's germline CDR1 is SGHTA and CDR2 FQGNSA. V gave up 1 base and J gave up 0 bases, with 7 bases separating them. The DNA for the CDR3 is TGTGCCAGCAGCTTAGATCTGGCCTCCTACGAGCAGTACTTC. Translated, it gives CASSLDLASYEQYF.

This clone has just a few counts. The chain is built from TRBV29-1 and TRBJ1-1, with 7 positions matching TRBD1. The CDR3 contains 15 residues. With V trimmed by 4 bases and J by 8 bases, 16 bases remained unmatched. Germline V gives CDR1 SQVTM, CDR2 ANQGSEA. As DNA, the CDR3 is TGCAGCGTTGCTCAGAAACTGACAGGGAAAGGCGAAGCTTTCTTT. The encoded protein is CSVAQKLTGKGEAFF. Complete variable domain (other parts from reference TRBV29-1 and TRBJ1-1): SAVISQKPSRDICQRGTSLTIQCQVDSQVTMMFWYRQQPGQSLTLIATANQGSEATYESGFVIDKFPISRPNLTFSTLTVSNMSPEDSSIYLCSVAQKLTGKGEAFFGQGTRLTVV.

The chain uses TRBV5-1 and TRBJ1-1; D uncertain. Germline CDR1 reads SGHRS; CDR2 reads YFSETQ. The CDR3 is made up of 14 amino acids. V was clipped by 0 bases and J by 1 base, with 7 bases between them. The CDR3 reads CASSLEIKNTEAFF. CDR3 coding DNA: TGCGCCAGCAGCTTGGAGATAAAGAACACTGAAGCTTTCTTT.

The chain carries TRBV6-6 and TRBJ2-6, with D uncertain. The germline V and J ends were trimmed by 2 bases and 1 base, with 3 bases remaining between them. CDR1 MNHNY and CDR2 SVGAGI come from the germline V gene (reference sequence). The length of the CDR3 is 14 residues. This CDR3 is CASSYGSGANVLTF. DNA for the CDR3: TGTGCCAGCAGTTACGGATCTGGGGCCAACGTCCTGACTTTC.

This clone showed up just once. This chain connects TRBV7-2 to TRBJ2-7; TRBD1 might be the D (5 bases). Germline V gives CDR1 SGHTA, CDR2 FQGNSA. The CDR3 spans 13 residues. V was pared by 4 bases and J by 1 base, with 8 bases between. The CDR3 coding sequence is TGTGCCAGCAGCTACCGACAGTCCTACGAGCAGTACTTC. It encodes CASSYRQSYEQYF.

V usage is TRBV25-1 and J usage is TRBJ1-4; the match to TRBD1 covers 7 bases. This CDR3 spans 15 amino acids. Losses at the gene ends were 2 bases for V and 6 bases for J; bases not matched to a gene: 6. Per the germline V gene, CDR1 is MGHDK and CDR2 is SYGVNS. The CDR3 loop reads CASSERAGGYEKLFF. Written as DNA, the CDR3 is TGTGCCAGCAGTGAACGGGCAGGGGGGTATGAAAAACTGTTTTTT.